The 9 T cell receptor beta chains below were found in one sample sequenced in a study of cytomegalovirus exposure and HLA in healthy donors. 60 Vbeta and 13 Jbeta primers were used in PCR. Profiling relied on immunoSEQ multiplex PCR, and the TCRdb table lists in-frame clones only, not all of them. Of fewer than 200,000 clones listed, approximately 80% are singletons. The sample consisted of PBMCs. These receptors all come from a man aged 25 to 40 in good health and CMV-seropositive.

The chain is built from TRBV10-1 and TRBJ1-1; D is unclear. In germline, CDR1 is WNHNN, CDR2 SYGVQD (reference sequence). V was shortened by 7 bases and J by 1 base, with 13 bases between the two germline ends. This CDR3 contains 14 residues. The DNA for the CDR3 is TGCGCCAGCACCCACCCCCGGTGGAACACTGAAGCTTTCTTT. This sequence encodes CASTHPRWNTEAFF.

This clone was detected once. V is TRBV4-1 and J is TRBJ1-1; a possible D gene is TRBD1 (5 bases). Per the germline V gene, CDR1 is MGHRA and CDR2 is YSYEKL. V dropped 1 base and J dropped 4 bases, with 13 bases sitting between them. CDR3 length: 15 amino acids. DNA of the CDR3: TGCGCCAGCAGCCAAGCACGGGGGTTCATCACTGAAGCTTTCTTT. The encoded protein is CASSQARGFITEAFF.

The chain employs TRBV7-8 and TRBJ2-7, with D perhaps TRBD2 (6 bases). CDR3 size: 15 residues. Trimming pared 1 base from V and 3 bases from J, leaving 13 bases between. The V gene's germline CDR1 is SGHVS and CDR2 FQNEAQ. The CDR3 bases are TGTGCCAGCAGCTTAGGAGGAGGGACGGGCTACGAGCAGTACTTC. Amino acids: CASSLGGGTGYEQYF.

The V and J genes are TRBV2 and TRBJ2-7, with 9 bases that match TRBD1. The CDR3 runs to 15 residues. Germline V lookup: CDR1 SNHLY, CDR2 FYNNEI. V lost 2 bases to trimming and J lost 12 bases; unmatched junction nucleotides: 14. CDR3 sequence reads: CASSELIPDRGGRYF. The CDR3 coding sequence is TGTGCCAGCAGTGAACTAATCCCGGACAGGGGAGGACGGTACTTC.

The V and J genes are TRBV28 and TRBJ1-2; TRBD1 agrees at 7 bases. The CDR3 is 12 residues long. Germline V gene data show CDR1 as MDHEN and CDR2 as SYDVKM. V lost 5 bases, J lost 4 bases, and 1 base stayed unmatched. The CDR3 loop reads CASSGQVYGYTF. The CDR3 DNA reads TGTGCCAGCAGTGGACAGGTCTATGGCTACACCTTC.

The rearrangement uses TRBV2 and TRBJ1-2, with 9 nucleotides matching TRBD1. There are 14 residues in the CDR3. V gave up 4 bases and J gave up 5 bases; unmatched junction bases: 5. Germline V gene data show CDR1 as SNHLY and CDR2 as FYNNEI. The CDR3 coding sequence is TGTGCCAGCAGTGTTCAGACAGGGGGGTATGGCTACACCTTC. Translation gives CASSVQTGGYGYTF. Complete variable domain (other parts from reference TRBV2 and TRBJ1-2): EPEVTQTPSHQVTQMGQEVILRCVPISNHLYFYWYRQILGQKVEFLVSFYNNEISEKSEIFDDQFSVERPDGSNFTLKIRSTKLEDSAMYFCASSVQTGGYGYTFGSGTRLTVV.

This clone was found once. This chain links TRBV29-1 with TRBJ2-1; unclear D gene. Trimming left V 5 bases short and J 1 base short, with 12 bases between. The CDR3 totals 14 residues. Per germline, CDR1 SQVTM and CDR2 ANQGSEA. This chain's CDR3 is CSVPRQVSYNEQFF. In nucleotides, the CDR3 is TGCAGCGTTCCCCGCCAGGTGTCCTACAATGAGCAGTTCTTC.

The V gene is TRBV14, the J gene TRBJ2-3; tentative D call: TRBD1 (6 bases). Germline V gene data show CDR1 as SGHDN and CDR2 as FVKESK. There are 18 residues in the CDR3. V lost 0 bases to trimming and J lost 2 bases, with 18 bases between them. The CDR3 sequence: CASSQEFPGTYYTDTQYF. CDR3 nucleotide sequence: TGTGCCAGCAGCCAAGAATTCCCCGGGACATATTACACAGATACGCAGTATTTT.

The chain uses TRBV10-3 and TRBJ2-5; D possibly corresponds to TRBD1 (6 bases). This CDR3 contains 15 residues. The V gene's germline CDR1 is ENHRY and CDR2 SYGVKD. V lost 0 bases to trimming and J lost 3 bases, with 11 bases between them. The CDR3 sequence: CAISESPDRKETQYF. The CDR3 DNA reads as TGTGCCATCAGTGAGTCACCAGACAGGAAAGAGACCCAGTACTTC.